A single sample is the source of the 3 T cell receptor beta chains below, sequenced in a study of T cell changes during pregnancy in multiple sclerosis. Clones were read by immunoSEQ multiplex PCR, and TCRdb kept only the in-frame ones, dropping some. The sample contains more than 65,000 clones, approximately 90% of which appear only once. The sample here was peripheral blood, taken before pregnancy. The receptors derive from a female donor with multiple sclerosis, enrolled in a pregnancy study.

This chain uses TRBV11-2 with TRBJ2-1; the match to TRBD2 covers 10 bases. The germline CDR1 and CDR2 sequences are SGHAT and FQNNGV. V shed 5 bases, J shed 2 bases, and the junction held 6 bases outside the gene matches. The CDR3 is 16 residues long. CDR3 DNA: TGTGCCAGCAGCCAAGGTCTAGCGGGAGCCTACAATGAGCAGTTCTTC. Protein product: CASSQGLAGAYNEQFF.

This chain joins TRBV25-1 and TRBJ2-7; D uncertain. The CDR3 extends over 14 amino acids. Germline CDR1 and CDR2: MGHDK and SYGVNS. V was clipped by 3 bases and J by 0 bases, with 9 bases between them. CDR3 loop: CASSEGHSSYEQYF. In DNA form, the CDR3 reads TGTGCCAGCAGTGAGGGTCACAGCTCCTACGAGCAGTACTTC.

J is TRBJ2-1 and V is TRBV30; 9 bases are a match to TRBD1. The junction had 10 bases not matched to a gene; V was cut back by 2 bases and J by 8 bases. This CDR3 is built from 15 residues. Per the germline V gene, CDR1 is GTSNPN and CDR2 is SVGIG (reference sequence). DNA of the CDR3: TGTGCCTGGAGTCTACCCGGGACAGGGTCGGATGAGCAGTTCTTC. This sequence encodes CAWSLPGTGSDEQFF.